This T cell receptor beta chain was profiled in a study of T cells in Graves' hyperthyroidism and ophthalmopathy. Across 18 months, stable Graves' hyperthyroidism was marked by no progression to ophthalmopathy. Hyperthyroidism, newly diagnosed and lasting under 2 months, affected patients aged 18 to 65. This clonotype was picked up a small number of times. Germline V gene sequence: CDR1 SGHRS, CDR2 YFSETQ. The CDR3 sequence is 14 residues long. Trimming pared 1 base from V and 0 bases from J, leaving 5 bases between. RNA transcripts provided the source from which TCR beta CDR3 regions were amplified. HTBI primers were the set used in a first-round RT-PCR of the TCR CDR3. Using its own MiXCR run on the multiplex PCR reads, TCRdb lists one record per CDR3 protein. The sample lists 400,000 to 550,000 distinct CDR3 sequences; about 15% were seen once.

Sequenced sample: blood. This clonotype was obtained from a woman in her late teens or twenties with Graves' hyperthyroidism. The chain joins TRBV5-1 to TRBJ1-3; D is uncertain. CDR3 residues: CASSLTASGNTIYF. CDR3 nucleotides: TGCGCCAGCAGCTTGACGGCCTCTGGAAACACCATATATTTT.